This T cell receptor (beta chain) appears in the sequencing data of a study of siplizumab effects on memory and regulatory T cells. About this clone: Its antigen remains unknown.

Per sample, the assay covered some 10^5 TCR templates. Assay: immunoSEQ multiplex PCR; the TCRdb copy retains only in-frame clones and omits some. The profile shows about 60,000 clones, over 65% of them singletons. Regarding the study as a whole: Roughly 75-97% of proliferating CD4+ or CD8+ clones lacked an assignable naive or memory phenotype. Major contributors to the alloresponse seemed to be naive T cells, which also appeared more diverse than memory cells. A mean of about 70% of mappable alloreactive CD4+ clones were Treg-derived with siplizumab, compared with about 30% in controls.

The specimen sequenced was memory CD4+ T cells sorted from blood. The receptor was derived from a human donor in good health.

The CDR3 sequence: CASSMITDQETQYF. In DNA form, the CDR3 reads TGTGCCAGTAGTATGATAACAGACCAAGAGACCCAGTACTTC. V and J are TRBV19 and TRBJ2-5; D is unclear. V gave up 3 bases and J gave up 0 bases, with 8 bases separating them. The CDR3 has 14 amino acids. Germline values: CDR1 LNHDA, CDR2 SQIVND (reference sequence).